The sequence of this TCR beta chain was determined in a study of blood T cell repertoires in COVID-19. The overall study: From the United States, Italy and Spain came samples of acute and convalescent COVID-19. Nucleic acid was either cDNA or gDNA, and it came from T cells, B-cell-depleted T cells, or PBMCs.

As handled by the study authors: Nucleated cell number was recorded as an estimate derived from reference gene primer amplification. Sequenced by immunoSEQ multiplex PCR; TCRdb stores in-frame clones only, minus some. D and trimming come from the DNA, and the V and J calls and clone size come from that table. The table shows under 150,000 clones, with 55% to 70% occurring only once. The CDR3 is made up of 16 amino acids. The V call is TRBV1, the J call TRBJ2-7; the table's TRBD1 call for D was not verified on the DNA. TRBV1 is noted as a pseudogene. This clonotype originated in a woman in her 70s with acute or convalescent COVID-19. The sequenced sample consisted of peripheral blood. CDR3: CTSSQGAGGRTYEQYF. The DNA of the CDR3 is TGCACCAGCAGCCAGGGGGCAGGGGGAAGAACCTACGAGCAGTACTTC.